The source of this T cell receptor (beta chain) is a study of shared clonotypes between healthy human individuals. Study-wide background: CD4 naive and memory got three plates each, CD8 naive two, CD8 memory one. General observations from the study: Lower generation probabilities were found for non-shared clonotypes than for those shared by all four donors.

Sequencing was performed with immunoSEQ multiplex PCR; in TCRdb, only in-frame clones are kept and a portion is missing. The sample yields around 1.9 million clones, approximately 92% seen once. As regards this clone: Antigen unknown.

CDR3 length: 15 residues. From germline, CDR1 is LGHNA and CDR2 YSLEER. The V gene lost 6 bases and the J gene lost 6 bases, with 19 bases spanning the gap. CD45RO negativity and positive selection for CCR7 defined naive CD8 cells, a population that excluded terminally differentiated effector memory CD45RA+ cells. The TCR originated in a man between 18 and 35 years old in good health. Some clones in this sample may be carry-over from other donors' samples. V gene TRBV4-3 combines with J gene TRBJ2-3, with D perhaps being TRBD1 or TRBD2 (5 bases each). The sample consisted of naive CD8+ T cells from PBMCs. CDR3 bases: TGCGCCAGCAGGGGTCCGGGACCTAAGGGGGATACGCAGTATTTT. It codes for CASRGPGPKGDTQYF.